What follows are 17 T cell receptor beta chains derived from one specimen sequenced in a study of shared clonotypes between healthy human individuals. Data came from immunoSEQ multiplex PCR; TCRdb stores just in-frame clones and leaves some out. This sample has under 750,000 clones, with just under 75% found just once. Sequencing used memory CD4+ T cells sorted from blood. Subset of the sample: CD45RA-negative fraction. These receptors all come from a woman aged 25 to 39 in good health.

This clone was seen only once. The chain links TRBV27 to TRBJ2-1, with D possibly being TRBD1 (5 bases). Trimming removed 4 bases from V and 3 bases from J, with 16 bases in between. Per germline, CDR1 MNHEY and CDR2 SMNVEV (reference sequence). The CDR3 is 16 amino acids. In DNA, the CDR3 is TGTGCCAGCAGTTATCTAGACCCTAGGGGCTACAATGAGCAGTTCTTC. It codes for CASSYLDPRGYNEQFF.

V is TRBV27 and J is TRBJ2-1, with 10 bases identical to TRBD1. The CDR3 has 17 residues. Germline CDR1 is MNHEY and CDR2 is SMNVEV (reference sequence). The J segment lost 3 bases and the V segment lost 6 bases, leaving 11 bases of the junction unmatched. The DNA for the CDR3 is TGTGCCAGCAGACCGACCACCGGGACAGGGGTCTACAATGAGCAGTTCTTC. This translates into CASRPTTGTGVYNEQFF.

CDR3 DNA sequence: TGTGCCAGCAGGGACACAGTTCCCGAGACCCAGTACTTC. It is translated as CASRDTVPETQYF. The chain carries TRBV6-5 and TRBJ2-5, with D maybe TRBD1 (5 bases). Trimming shortened V by 6 bases and J by 5 bases, and 13 bases separated the two germline ends. Germline V gene data show CDR1 as MNHEY and CDR2 as SVGAGI. The CDR3 is 13 residues long.

The V call is TRBV30, the J call TRBJ1-3; 8 nucleotides agree with TRBD1. J gave up 4 bases and V 5 bases, and 10 bases lay outside the gene matches. CDR3 size: 15 residues. The germline V gene has CDR1 GTSNPN and CDR2 SVGIG (reference sequence). CDR3 sequence reads: CAWDTGQGSGNTIYF. DNA of the CDR3: TGTGCCTGGGACACCGGACAGGGATCAGGAAACACCATATATTTT.

This clone came up once. The chain carries TRBV14 and TRBJ2-5; 10 bases align to TRBD2. V was clipped by 2 bases and J by 4 bases; unmatched bases: 7. This CDR3 contains 16 residues. Germline assignment: CDR1 SGHDN and CDR2 FVKESK. The CDR3 bases are TGTGCCAGCAGCCAAATAATAGCGGGAGGTAGAGAGACCCAGTACTTC. It translates to CASSQIIAGGRETQYF.

The genes are TRBV28 and TRBJ1-1; TRBD1 might be the D (6 bases). The CDR3 is 14 residues long. Germline CDR1 is MDHEN and CDR2 is SYDVKM. Deletions cut 6 bases from V and 5 bases from J, with 16 bases between. CDR3 sequence: CASRASGAITEAFF. CDR3 DNA: TGTGCCAGCAGGGCATCGGGGGCGATTACTGAAGCTTTCTTT.

The rearrangement joins TRBV27 to TRBJ1-2, with a tentative D call TRBD1 (6 bases). Trimming removed 7 bases at V and 7 bases at J, with 25 bases between. Germline CDR1 and CDR2: MNHEY and SMNVEV (reference sequence). This CDR3 is built from 16 residues. The CDR3 is CASTVGPGDPFGGYTF. The CDR3 DNA is TGTGCCAGCACCGTAGGGCCAGGGGATCCTTTCGGTGGCTACACCTTC.

The V call is TRBV19, the J call TRBJ1-2, with TRBD1 identical over 7 bases. CDR1 and CDR2 (germline): LNHDA, SQIVND (reference sequence). The CDR3 covers 16 residues. Losses at the gene ends were 5 bases for V and 1 base for J; bases not matched to a gene: 10. Here the CDR3 DNA reads TGTGCCAGTAGTGTGTGGACAGGCTTGGTTAACTATGGCTACACCTTC. Its translation: CASSVWTGLVNYGYTF.

V and J are TRBV28 and TRBJ2-7; 12 bases map to TRBD2. The CDR3 runs 16 residues. V lost 6 bases and J lost 4; bases outside the gene matches: 10. Germline values: CDR1 MDHEN, CDR2 SYDVKM. CDR3 loop: CASSSEASGRAYEQYF. The CDR3 DNA reads TGTGCCAGCAGCTCCGAGGCTAGCGGGAGGGCTTACGAGCAGTACTTC.

This clone came up once. The chain couples TRBV25-1 to TRBJ2-7; 8 bases line up with TRBD1. Looked up from germline, CDR1 is MGHDK and CDR2 is SYGVNS. Unmatched junction bases numbered 6, after V lost 5 bases and J lost 6 bases. The CDR3 is made up of 13 amino acids. As DNA, the CDR3 is TGTGCCAGCAGTTGGACAGGGACGGGCGAGCAGTACTTC. It codes for CASSWTGTGEQYF.

This clone was recorded once. Other DNA sequences in this sample translate to the same CDR3. The chain is built from TRBV14 and TRBJ1-2; D gene unclear. The germline V and J ends were trimmed by 2 bases and 4 bases, with 5 bases remaining between them. CDR3 size: 12 residues. CDR1 and CDR2 (germline): SGHDN, FVKESK. This CDR3 is CASSQRGYGYTF. The CDR3 nucleotides read TGTGCCAGCAGCCAACGGGGCTATGGCTACACCTTC.

The chain employs TRBV27 and TRBJ1-5, with D unresolved. Per the germline V gene, CDR1 is MNHEY and CDR2 is SMNVEV (reference sequence). The CDR3 spans 14 residues. Deletions cut 3 bases from V and 3 bases from J, with 9 bases between. The CDR3 is CASSFSGYNQPQHF. The CDR3, as DNA: TGTGCCAGCAGTTTTTCAGGATACAATCAGCCCCAGCATTTT.

This clone was detected only a few times. The chain has TRBV15 and TRBJ2-3; D perhaps matches TRBD1 (5 bases). CDR3 size: 15 residues. Trimming removed 1 base from V and 3 bases from J, with 11 bases in between. Germline CDR1 and CDR2: LNHNV and YYDKDF (reference sequence). CDR3 loop: CATSRGLTETDTQYF. In nucleotides, the CDR3 is TGTGCCACCAGCAGAGGGCTGACAGAGACAGATACGCAGTATTTT.

This chain joins TRBV4-1 and TRBJ1-5; the match to TRBD1 covers 10 bases. The CDR3 covers 16 residues. Per the germline V gene, CDR1 is MGHRA and CDR2 is YSYEKL. V was pared by 0 bases and J by 5 bases, with 4 bases of the junction left unmatched. The chain's CDR3 is CASSQDGGTGDQPQHF. The CDR3 nucleotides read TGCGCCAGCAGCCAAGATGGGGGGACAGGGGATCAGCCCCAGCATTTT.

J is TRBJ1-5 and V is TRBV2; the match to TRBD1 covers 7 bases. Looked up from germline, CDR1 is SNHLY and CDR2 is FYNNEI. The CDR3 has 14 amino acids. With 7 bases clipped from V and 5 bases from J, the junction kept 8 bases outside the gene matches. CDR3 residues: CASNGRDSYQPQHF. The DNA of the CDR3 is TGTGCCAGCAATGGCCGGGACAGCTATCAGCCCCAGCATTTT.

This clone was found many times. The chain employs TRBV5-1 and TRBJ2-7, with D unresolved. The germline V gene encodes CDR1 SGHRS and CDR2 YFSETQ. The CDR3 length is 14 residues. The V end was cut by 3 bases, the J end by 5 bases, with 15 bases between. The CDR3 region is CASSSDSAEHEQYF. DNA for the CDR3: TGCGCCAGCAGCTCGGATTCTGCGGAACACGAGCAGTACTTC.

The CDR3 nucleotides are TGTGCCAGCAGTGAAGAAAGGACAGTGAACACTGAAGCTTTCTTT. Translated, it gives CASSEERTVNTEAFF. The rearrangement links TRBV6-1 to TRBJ1-1, with D possibly being TRBD1 (6 bases). Germline CDR1 is MNHNS and CDR2 is SASEGT. V lost 1 base and J lost 0, with 9 bases in between. The CDR3 consists of 15 residues.